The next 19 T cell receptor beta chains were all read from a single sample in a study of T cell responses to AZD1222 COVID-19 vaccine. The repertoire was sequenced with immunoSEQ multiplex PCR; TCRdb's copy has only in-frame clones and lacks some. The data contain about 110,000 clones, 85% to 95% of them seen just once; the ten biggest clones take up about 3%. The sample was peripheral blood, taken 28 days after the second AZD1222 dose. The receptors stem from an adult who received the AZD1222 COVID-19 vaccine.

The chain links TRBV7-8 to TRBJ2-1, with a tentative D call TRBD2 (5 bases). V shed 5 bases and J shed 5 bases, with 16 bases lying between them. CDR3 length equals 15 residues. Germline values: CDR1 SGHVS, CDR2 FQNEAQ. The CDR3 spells CASSPRLTKDNEQFF. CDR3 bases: TGTGCCAGCAGCCCCCGACTAACAAAAGACAATGAGCAGTTCTTC.

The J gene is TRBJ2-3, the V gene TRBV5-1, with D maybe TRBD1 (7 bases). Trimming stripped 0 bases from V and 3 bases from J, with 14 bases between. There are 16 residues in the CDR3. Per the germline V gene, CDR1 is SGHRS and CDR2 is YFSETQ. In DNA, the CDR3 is TGCGCCAGCAGCTTGGCCACGGCAGGGGGGACAGATACGCAGTATTTT. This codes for CASSLATAGGTDTQYF.

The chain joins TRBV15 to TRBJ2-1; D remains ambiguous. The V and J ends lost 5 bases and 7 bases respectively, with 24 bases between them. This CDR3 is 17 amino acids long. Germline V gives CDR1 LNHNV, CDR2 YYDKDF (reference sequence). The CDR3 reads CATSSEVRARAFNEQFF. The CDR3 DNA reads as TGTGCCACCAGCTCAGAAGTACGGGCCAGAGCCTTTAATGAGCAGTTCTTC.

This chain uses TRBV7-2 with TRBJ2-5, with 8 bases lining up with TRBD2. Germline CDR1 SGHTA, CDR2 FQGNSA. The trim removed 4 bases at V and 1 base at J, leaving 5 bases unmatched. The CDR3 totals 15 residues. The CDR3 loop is CASSSVAGLQETQYF. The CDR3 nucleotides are TGTGCCAGCAGCTCAGTAGCGGGGCTCCAAGAGACCCAGTACTTC.

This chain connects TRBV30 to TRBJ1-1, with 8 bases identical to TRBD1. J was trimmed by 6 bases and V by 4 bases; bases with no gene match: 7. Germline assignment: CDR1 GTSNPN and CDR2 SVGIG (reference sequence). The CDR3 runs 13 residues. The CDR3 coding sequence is TGTGCCTGGACGGAACAGGGGGTCTCTGAAGCTTTCTTT. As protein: CAWTEQGVSEAFF.

The CDR3 reads CASSFEGARSTEAFF. The CDR3 DNA is TGCGCCAGCAGCTTCGAGGGGGCACGAAGCACTGAAGCTTTCTTT. The J gene is TRBJ1-1, the V gene TRBV5-1; 7 nucleotides line up with TRBD1. From germline, CDR1 is SGHRS and CDR2 YFSETQ. The CDR3 runs 15 residues. V lost 2 bases and J lost 4; bases outside the gene matches: 8.

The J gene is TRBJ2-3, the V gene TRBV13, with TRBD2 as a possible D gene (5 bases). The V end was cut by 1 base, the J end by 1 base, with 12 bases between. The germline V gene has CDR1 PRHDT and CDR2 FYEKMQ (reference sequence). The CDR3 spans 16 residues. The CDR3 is CASSLVRLEGTDTQYF. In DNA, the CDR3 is TGTGCCAGCAGCTTAGTGCGGTTGGAGGGCACAGATACGCAGTATTTT. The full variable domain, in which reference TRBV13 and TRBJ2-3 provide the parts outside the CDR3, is AAGVIQSPRHLIKEKRETATLKCYPIPRHDTVYWYQQGPGQDPQFLISFYEKMQSDKGSIPDRFSAQQFSDYHSELNMSSLELGDSALYFCASSLVRLEGTDTQYFGPGTRLTVL.

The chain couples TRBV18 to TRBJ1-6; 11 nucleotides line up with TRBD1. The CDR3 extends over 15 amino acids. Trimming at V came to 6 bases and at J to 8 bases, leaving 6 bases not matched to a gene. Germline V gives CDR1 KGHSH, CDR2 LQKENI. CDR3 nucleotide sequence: TGTGCCAGCTCTCAACGGGGACAGGGGGATTCACCCCTCCACTTT. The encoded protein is CASSQRGQGDSPLHF.

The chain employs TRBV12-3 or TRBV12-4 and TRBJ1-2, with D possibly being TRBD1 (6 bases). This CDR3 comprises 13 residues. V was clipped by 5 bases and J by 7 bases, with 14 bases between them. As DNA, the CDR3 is TGTGCCAGCAGTAGAACACAGGGAGGTGGCTACACCTTC. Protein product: CASSRTQGGGYTF.

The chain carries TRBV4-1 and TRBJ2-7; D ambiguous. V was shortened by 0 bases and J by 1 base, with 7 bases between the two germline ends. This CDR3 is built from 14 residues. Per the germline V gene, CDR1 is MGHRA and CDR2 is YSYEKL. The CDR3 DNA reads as TGCGCCAGCAGCCAAGACGCGTTTTCCTACGAGCAGTACTTC. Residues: CASSQDAFSYEQYF.

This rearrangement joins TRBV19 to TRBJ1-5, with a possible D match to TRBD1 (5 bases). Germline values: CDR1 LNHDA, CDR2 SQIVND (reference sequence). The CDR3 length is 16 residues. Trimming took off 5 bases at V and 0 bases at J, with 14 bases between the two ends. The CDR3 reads CASSSGGSRSNQPQHF. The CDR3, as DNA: TGTGCCAGTAGTTCGGGGGGGAGTCGTAGCAATCAGCCCCAGCATTTT.

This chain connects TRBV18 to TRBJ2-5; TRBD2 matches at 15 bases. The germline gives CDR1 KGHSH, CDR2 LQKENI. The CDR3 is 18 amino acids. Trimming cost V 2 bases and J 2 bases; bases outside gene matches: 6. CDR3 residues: CASSPGLAGGPGQETQYF. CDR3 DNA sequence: TGTGCCAGCTCACCAGGACTAGCGGGAGGGCCGGGTCAAGAGACCCAGTACTTC.

In nucleotides, the CDR3 is TGTGCCAGTAACCCGCAGTTTAACTATGGCTACACCTTC. Protein product: CASNPQFNYGYTF. The chain carries TRBV6-5 and TRBJ1-2; D gene ambiguous. V gave up 9 bases and J gave up 1 base, with 12 bases separating them. Per germline, CDR1 MNHEY and CDR2 SVGAGI. The CDR3 loop spans 13 amino acids.

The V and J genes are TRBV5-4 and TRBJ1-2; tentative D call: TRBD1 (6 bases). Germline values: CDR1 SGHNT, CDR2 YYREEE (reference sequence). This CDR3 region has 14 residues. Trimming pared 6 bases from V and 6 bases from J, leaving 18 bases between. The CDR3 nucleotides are TGTGCCAGCAACATCTGGGGGGCAGATGATGGCTACACCTTC. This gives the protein CASNIWGADDGYTF.

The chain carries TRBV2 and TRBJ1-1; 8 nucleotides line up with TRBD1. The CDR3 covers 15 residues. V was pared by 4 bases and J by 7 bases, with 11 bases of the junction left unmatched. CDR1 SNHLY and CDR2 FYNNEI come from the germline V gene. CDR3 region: CASSGGRQGTGEAFF. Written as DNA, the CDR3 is TGTGCCAGCAGTGGGGGTCGACAGGGGACGGGTGAAGCTTTCTTT.

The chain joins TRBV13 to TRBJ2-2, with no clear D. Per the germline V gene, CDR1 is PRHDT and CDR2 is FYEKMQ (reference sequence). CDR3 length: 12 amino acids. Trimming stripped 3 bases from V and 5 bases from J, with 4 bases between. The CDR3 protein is CASSFWTGELFF. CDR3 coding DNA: TGTGCCAGCAGCTTCTGGACCGGGGAGCTGTTTTTT.

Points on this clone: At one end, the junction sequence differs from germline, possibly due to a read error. The CDR3 region has the DNA TGTGCCAGCAGACGACAGGGCGGGGGGCTGTTTTTT. Protein product: CASRRQGGGLFF. The rearrangement uses TRBV12-3 or TRBV12-4 and TRBJ2-2; tentatively, D is TRBD1 or TRBD2 (7 bases each). The length of the CDR3 is 12 residues.

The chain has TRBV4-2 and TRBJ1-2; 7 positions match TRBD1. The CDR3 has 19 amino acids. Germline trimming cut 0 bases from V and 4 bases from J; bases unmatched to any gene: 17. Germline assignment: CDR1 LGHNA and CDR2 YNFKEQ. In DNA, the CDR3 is TGTGCCAGCAGCCAAGAGGCCAGGGGACAGTTCGCCGAATCCTATGGCTACACCTTC. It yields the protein CASSQEARGQFAESYGYTF.

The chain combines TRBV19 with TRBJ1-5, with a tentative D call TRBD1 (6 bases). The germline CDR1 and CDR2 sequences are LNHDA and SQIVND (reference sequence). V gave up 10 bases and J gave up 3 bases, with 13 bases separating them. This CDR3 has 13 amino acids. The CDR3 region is CATSGTINQPQHF. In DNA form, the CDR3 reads TGTGCCACTTCCGGGACAATCAATCAGCCCCAGCATTTT.